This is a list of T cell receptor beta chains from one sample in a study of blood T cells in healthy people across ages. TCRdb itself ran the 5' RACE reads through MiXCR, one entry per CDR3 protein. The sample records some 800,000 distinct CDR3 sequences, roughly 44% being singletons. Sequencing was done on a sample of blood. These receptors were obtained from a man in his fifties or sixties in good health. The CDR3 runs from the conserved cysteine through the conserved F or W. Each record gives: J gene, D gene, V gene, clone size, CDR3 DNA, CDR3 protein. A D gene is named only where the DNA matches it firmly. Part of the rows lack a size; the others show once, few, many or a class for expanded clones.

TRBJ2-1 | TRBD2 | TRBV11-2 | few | TGTGCCAGCAGCCCTGGCGGGTCTCGGGGGGGTTCCTACAATGAGCAGTTCTTC | CASSPGGSRGGSYNEQFF
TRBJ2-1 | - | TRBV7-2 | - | TGTGCCAGCAGCCCCGCAGCTAGCAGTGAGCAGTTCTTC | CASSPAASSEQFF
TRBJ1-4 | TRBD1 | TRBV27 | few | TGTGCCAGTAGACCAGGGGGAGGGGATGAAAAACTGTTTTTT | CASRPGGGDEKLFF
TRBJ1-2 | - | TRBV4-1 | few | TGCGCCAGCAGCCAAGAGGAGAGGGACTATGGCTACACCTTC | CASSQEERDYGYTF
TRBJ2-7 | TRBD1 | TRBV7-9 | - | TGTGCCAGCAGCTCGACAGGGGCGAAGAGCTCCTACAATGAGCAGTACTTC | CASSSTGAKSSYNEQYF
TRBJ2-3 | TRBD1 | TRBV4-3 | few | TGCGCCAGCAGCCACCGACAGGGGGCCTCAGATACGCAGTATTTT | CASSHRQGASDTQYF
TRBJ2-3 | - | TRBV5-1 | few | TGCGCCAGCAGCTTGAGTGGCACCCCCGGTATGGATACGCAGTATTTT | CASSLSGTPGMDTQYF
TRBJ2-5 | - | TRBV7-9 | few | TGTGCCAGCAGCCCCCAAGGGGGGCAAGAGACCCAGTACTTC | CASSPQGGQETQYF
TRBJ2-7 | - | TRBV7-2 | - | TGTGCCAGCAGCCGACCAGGGAGCTCCTACAATGAGCAGTACTTC | CASSRPGSSYNEQYF
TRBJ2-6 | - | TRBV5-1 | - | TGCGCCAGCAGCTTGGACAGGGCCAACGTCCTGACTTTC | CASSLDRANVLTF
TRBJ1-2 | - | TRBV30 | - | TGTGCCTGGAGTTCTCCGATCAGCGGCTATGGCTACACCTTC | CAWSSPISGYGYTF
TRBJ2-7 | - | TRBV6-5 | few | TGTGCCAGCAGTTACTCTGACAGCCCCTACGAGCAGTACTTC | CASSYSDSPYEQYF
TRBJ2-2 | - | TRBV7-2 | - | TGTGCCAGCAGCCCCGTCTACGTTGGGGGTACCGGGGAGCTGTTTTTT | CASSPVYVGGTGELFF
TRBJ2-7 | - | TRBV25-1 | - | TGTGCCAGCAGTGACGTAGGGATCGAGCAGTACTTC | CASSDVGIEQYF
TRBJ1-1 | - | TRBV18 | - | TGTGCCAGCTCACCACCGGGGGGGTATGTTGAAGCTTTCTTT | CASSPPGGYVEAFF
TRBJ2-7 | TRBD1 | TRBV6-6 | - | TGTGCCAGCGAGGGGGCGTCCGAGCAGTACTTC | CASEGASEQYF
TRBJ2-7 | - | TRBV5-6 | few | TGTGCCAGCAGCGCCATAGGGGGAAGGGGCTACTACGAGCAGTACTTC | CASSAIGGRGYYEQYF
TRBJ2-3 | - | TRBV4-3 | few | TGCGCCAGCAGCCAAGATGGTGCGGGCCCGCAGTATTTT | CASSQDGAGPQYF
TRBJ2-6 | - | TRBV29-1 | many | TGCAGCGTTGAAACATCCGGGACAACTGGGGCCAACGTCCTGACTTTC | CSVETSGTTGANVLTF
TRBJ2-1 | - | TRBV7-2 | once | TGTGCCAGCAGCTTACCGGGCCCCCTTCCCCATGAGCAGTTCTTC | CASSLPGPLPHEQFF
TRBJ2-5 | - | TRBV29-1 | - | TGCAGCGTTGAAGATTTACAGACCCAGTACTTC | CSVEDLQTQYF
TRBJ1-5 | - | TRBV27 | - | TGTGCCAGCAGTCCCTCCGGAGAGCCGCAGAATAGCAATCAGCCCCAGCATTTT | CASSPSGEPQNSNQPQHF
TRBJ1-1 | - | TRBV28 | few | TGTGCCAGCAGTTCGCCGGGAGACAGAATGAACACTGAAGCTTTCTTT | CASSSPGDRMNTEAFF
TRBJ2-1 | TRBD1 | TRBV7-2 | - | TGTGCCAGCAGTCAGCAGACAGGGGGCTACAATGAGCAGTTCTTC | CASSQQTGGYNEQFF
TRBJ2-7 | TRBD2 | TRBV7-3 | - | TGTGCCAGCAGCCCCTCCGGGACTAGCGTTACCCAGTACTTC | CASSPSGTSVTQYF
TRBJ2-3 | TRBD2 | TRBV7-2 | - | TGTGCCAGCAGCAAAAGCGGGGGGCTCACAGATACGCAGTATTTT | CASSKSGGLTDTQYF
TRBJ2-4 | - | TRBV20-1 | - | TGCAGTGCTAGACGCGACAGCCGAAACATTCAGTACTTC | CSARRDSRNIQYF
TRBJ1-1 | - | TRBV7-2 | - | TGTGCCAGCAGCCCTTACAGGGAAGTGAACACTGAAGCTTTCTTT | CASSPYREVNTEAFF
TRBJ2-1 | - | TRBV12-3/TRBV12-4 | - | TGTGCCAGCAGTTTATTGGGGGGAGGCGATGAGCAGTTCTTC | CASSLLGGGDEQFF
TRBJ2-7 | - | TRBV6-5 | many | TGTGCCAGCAGTCCGGGCCTCGAGCAGTACTTC | CASSPGLEQYF
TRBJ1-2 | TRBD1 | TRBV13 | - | TGTGCCAGCAGCTTAGGCCCCCACGACAGGGGCTATGGCTACACCTTC | CASSLGPHDRGYGYTF
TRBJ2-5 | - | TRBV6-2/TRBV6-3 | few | TGTGCCAGCAGTAACACCTATCAAGAGACCCAGTACTTC | CASSNTYQETQYF
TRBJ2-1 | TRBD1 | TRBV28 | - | TGTGCCAGCAGTTTATTAGGGGGCTCTCGCAATGAGCAGTTCTTC | CASSLLGGSRNEQFF
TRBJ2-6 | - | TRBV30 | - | TGTGCCTGGAATCCTTCTGGGGCCAACGTCCTGACTTTC | CAWNPSGANVLTF
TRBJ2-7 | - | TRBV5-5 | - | TGTGCCAGCAGCTGGAGGGGATTCCCGGGCGAGCAGTACTTC | CASSWRGFPGEQYF
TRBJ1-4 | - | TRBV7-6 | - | TGTGCCAGCAGCTTAGATTTGGGAAAACTGTTTTTT | CASSLDLGKLFF
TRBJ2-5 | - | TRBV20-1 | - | TGCAGTGCTAGAGATCAATTAAAGGGGCAACAAGAGACCCAGTACTTC | CSARDQLKGQQETQYF